The rows below give T cell receptor beta chains drawn from one sample of a study of blood T cell repertoires in COVID-19. The assay was immunoSEQ multiplex PCR, and TCRdb's table has in-frame clones only and misses some. The repertoire includes 150,000 to 200,000 clones, around 89% of them detected once, and roughly 6% sits in the top ten. Sequencing was performed on peripheral blood. These receptors originate from a man aged 40-50 years with active or convalescent COVID-19. CDR3s include the opening cysteine and the closing phenylalanine or tryptophan. The order of the fields is J gene, D gene, clone size, V gene, CDR3 protein, CDR3 DNA. The D gene is left open where the match is weak. The size of a clone is reported for some rows only, either as once, few or many, or as a class for expanded clones.

TRBJ2-7,NA,NA,TRBV7-9,CASSLGGRPYEQYF,TGTGCCAGCAGCTTAGGGGGCCGCCCTTACGAGCAGTACTTC
TRBJ2-7,NA,NA,TRBV5-1,CASSGSSYEQYF,TGCGCCAGCAGCGGGAGCTCCTACGAGCAGTACTTC
TRBJ1-6,NA,NA,TRBV7-9,CASTGSGAIYNSPLHF,TGTGCCAGCACCGGATCAGGGGCGATCTATAATTCACCCCTCCACTTT
TRBJ1-2,TRBD1,NA,TRBV10-3,CAISTRQGADDGYTF,TGTGCCATCAGTACCCGGCAGGGGGCCGATGATGGCTACACCTTC
TRBJ1-6,TRBD1,NA,TRBV5-6,CASSLRTGAYNSPLHF,TGTGCCAGCAGCTTGAGGACAGGGGCCTATAATTCACCCCTCCACTTT
TRBJ1-4,NA,NA,TRBV7-9,CASSLGHTEGKEKLFF,TGTGCCAGCAGCTTAGGACATACGGAAGGAAAAGAAAAACTGTTTTTT
TRBJ1-5,TRBD1,once,TRBV19,CASSLRTGRNQPQHF,TGTGCCAGTAGTCTTCGGACAGGAAGAAATCAGCCCCAGCATTTT
TRBJ2-7,TRBD2,NA,TRBV5-1,CASRYRAGGQYEQYF,TGCGCCAGCAGGTACCGAGCGGGGGGGCAGTACGAGCAGTACTTC
TRBJ2-1,TRBD2,NA,TRBV27,CASSSGKSGSFYNEQFF,TGTGCCAGCAGTTCCGGAAAAAGCGGGAGTTTCTACAATGAGCAGTTCTTC
TRBJ1-6,NA,once,TRBV2,CASSEGRVRSPLHF,TGTGCCAGCAGTGAGGGCAGGGTCAGATCACCCCTCCACTTT
TRBJ1-2,TRBD1,NA,TRBV29-1,CSAGQGSYGYTF,TGCAGCGCGGGACAGGGGAGCTATGGCTACACCTTC
TRBJ2-1,NA,NA,TRBV12-3/TRBV12-4,CASSLTSYNEQFF,TGTGCCAGCAGTTTAACCAGTTACAATGAGCAGTTCTTC
TRBJ1-2,TRBD1,few,TRBV7-2,CASSLAGQGMNYGYTF,TGTGCCAGCAGCTTAGCGGGACAGGGGATGAACTATGGCTACACCTTC
TRBJ2-1,TRBD1,once,TRBV29-1,CSVVGRGPYNEQFF,TGCAGCGTTGTGGGCAGGGGGCCATACAATGAGCAGTTCTTC
TRBJ2-5,TRBD2,once,TRBV7-2,CASSLDPSGGQETQYF,TGTGCCAGCAGCTTAGACCCTAGCGGGGGGCAGGAGACCCAGTACTTC
TRBJ1-1,NA,NA,TRBV19,CASSSRQTYTEAFF,TGTGCCAGTAGTTCACGACAGACATACACTGAAGCTTTCTTT
TRBJ1-3,NA,few,TRBV9,CASSVAPSSGNTIYF,TGTGCCAGCAGCGTAGCACCTAGCTCTGGAAACACCATATATTTT
TRBJ2-7,TRBD1,NA,TRBV27,CASSPRDRGAYEQYF,TGTGCCAGCAGTCCCCGGGACAGGGGGGCCTACGAGCAGTACTTC
TRBJ1-2,NA,NA,TRBV5-1,CASSPGGSNGYTF,TGCGCCAGCAGCCCCGGAGGATCAAACGGCTACACCTTC
TRBJ1-1,TRBD1,NA,TRBV7-9,CASGSRQGVRSEAFF,TGTGCCAGCGGGTCTAGACAGGGGGTTAGATCTGAAGCTTTCTTT
TRBJ1-6,NA,NA,TRBV7-9,CASSLRPAGASSYNSPLHF,TGTGCCAGCAGCTTAAGGCCTGCGGGTGCGAGCTCCTATAATTCACCCCTCCACTTT
TRBJ1-2,TRBD1,NA,TRBV6-6,CASSYGQGRYGYTF,TGTGCCAGCAGTTACGGACAGGGTCGATATGGCTACACCTTC
TRBJ2-7,NA,NA,TRBV18,CASSPSSFEQYF,TGTGCCAGCTCACCAAGCTCATTCGAGCAGTACTTC
TRBJ2-1,TRBD2,NA,TRBV9,CASSPPASGKFPGGEQFF,TGTGCCAGCAGCCCTCCGGCTAGCGGGAAATTCCCGGGGGGTGAGCAGTTCTTC
TRBJ2-1,TRBD2,NA,TRBV6-5,CASTAGDHDNEQFF,TGTGCCAGCACAGCGGGAGATCATGACAATGAGCAGTTCTTC
TRBJ1-2,TRBD1,NA,TRBV2,CASIPDRGWGGYTF,TGTGCCAGCATCCCGGACAGGGGATGGGGTGGCTACACCTTC
TRBJ1-2,TRBD1,NA,TRBV6-4,CASRRTGGPNYGYTF,TGTGCCAGCAGACGGACAGGGGGGCCCAACTATGGCTACACCTTC
TRBJ2-7,TRBD1,NA,TRBV5-4,CASSSWTGVYEQYF,TGTGCCAGCAGCTCGTGGACAGGGGTCTACGAGCAGTACTTC
TRBJ1-2,NA,NA,TRBV23-1,CASSQSERLSRGYTF,TGCGCCAGCAGTCAATCTGAGAGGCTTTCGAGGGGCTACACCTTC
TRBJ1-3,NA,NA,TRBV6-6,CASSYNGVAVGNTIYF,TGTGCCAGCAGTTACAACGGGGTAGCCGTGGGAAACACCATATATTTT
TRBJ2-2,NA,NA,TRBV10-3,CAISGGQRGTGELFF,TGTGCCATCAGTGGTGGACAGCGAGGCACCGGGGAGCTGTTTTTT
TRBJ2-1,TRBD1,NA,TRBV24-1,CATSDFTKSQGFGSSYNEQFF,TGTGCCACCAGTGATTTCACAAAATCACAGGGGTTTGGTAGCTCCTACAATGAGCAGTTCTTC
TRBJ2-7,NA,NA,TRBV28,CASSQGSYEQYF,TGTGCCAGCAGTCAGGGCTCCTACGAGCAGTACTTC
TRBJ1-3,NA,once,TRBV9,CASRRQDSGNTIYF,TGTGCCAGCCGCCGGCAGGACTCTGGAAACACCATATATTTT
TRBJ1-5,NA,NA,TRBV19,CASSIKGYSNQPQHF,TGTGCCAGTAGTATAAAGGGGTATAGCAATCAGCCCCAGCATTTT
TRBJ1-2,NA,NA,TRBV5-6,CASSLDSKVNYGYTF,TGTGCCAGCAGCTTGGACAGTAAAGTTAACTATGGCTACACCTTC
TRBJ2-5,NA,NA,TRBV27,CASSFGGPQETQYF,TGTGCCAGCAGTTTCGGGGGGCCCCAGGAGACCCAGTACTTC
TRBJ2-2,NA,NA,TRBV19,CASSIDRGNTGELFF,TGTGCCAGTAGTATAGACAGGGGGAACACCGGGGAGCTGTTTTTT
TRBJ1-1,NA,once,TRBV29-1,CSAGTQVTEAFF,TGCAGCGCCGGGACACAGGTAACTGAAGCTTTCTTT
TRBJ2-5,NA,NA,TRBV12-5,CASGLSSETQYF,TGTGCTAGTGGTTTATCTTCGGAGACCCAGTACTTC
TRBJ2-7,NA,NA,TRBV7-9,CASSLTSSGFYEQYF,TGTGCCAGCAGCCTGACTAGTTCGGGTTTTTACGAGCAGTACTTC
TRBJ2-1,NA,NA,TRBV11-2,CASSFGARGAMNEQFF,TGTGCCAGCAGCTTCGGGGCACGGGGGGCAATGAATGAGCAGTTCTTC
TRBJ1-5,NA,NA,TRBV19,CASSRRPLAGNQPQHF,TGTGCCAGTAGTCGGAGACCACTAGCTGGCAATCAGCCCCAGCATTTT
TRBJ2-5,NA,once,TRBV27,CASSWYGQEAQYF,TGTGCCAGCAGTTGGTATGGCCAAGAGGCCCAGTACTTC
TRBJ2-7,NA,NA,TRBV7-2,CASSSLPGISYEQYF,TGTGCCAGCAGCTCCCTGCCGGGAATATCCTACGAGCAGTACTTC
TRBJ1-2,TRBD1,NA,TRBV6-6,CASSFLDRGDYGYTF,TGTGCCAGCAGTTTCTTGGACAGGGGTGACTATGGCTACACCTTC
TRBJ1-1,NA,NA,TRBV9,CASSAGGGLRTEAFF,TGTGCCAGCAGCGCTGGGGGAGGGTTGAGAACTGAAGCTTTCTTT
TRBJ2-5,TRBD2,NA,TRBV6-5,CASSGLAGMGETQYF,TGTGCCAGCAGCGGGCTAGCGGGAATGGGGGAGACCCAGTACTTC
TRBJ1-1,NA,NA,TRBV18,CASSPREDNTEAFF,TGTGCCAGCTCACCTAGGGAGGATAACACTGAAGCTTTCTTT
TRBJ2-7,TRBD2,NA,TRBV18,CASSPTRTSNDEQYF,TGTGCCAGCTCACCCACCCGGACTAGCAACGACGAGCAGTACTTC
TRBJ2-7,TRBD1,once,TRBV6-6,CASSLKGTGVYEQYF,TGTGCCAGCAGTTTAAAAGGGACAGGGGTTTACGAGCAGTACTTC
TRBJ1-3,NA,NA,TRBV2,CASSAGLTSGNTIYF,TGTGCCAGCAGTGCTGGGCTTACCTCTGGAAACACCATATATTTT